The 30 T cell receptor beta chains listed next were all sequenced from one sample in a study of cytotoxic CD8 clonotypes in ibrutinib-treated CLL. The protocol was immunoSEQ multiplex PCR, while the TCRdb copy is restricted to in-frame clones and leaves out a portion. The table records roughly 36,000 clones, about 70% of them present only once. The specimen was PBMCs, collected before ibrutinib treatment. These receptors all stem from a human donor with chronic lymphocytic leukemia.

This clone was found a few times. The V gene is TRBV2, the J gene TRBJ1-5, with TRBD1 matching 7 bases. CDR3 size: 15 residues. The trim removed 5 bases at V and 3 bases at J, leaving 7 bases unmatched. The germline V gene encodes CDR1 SNHLY and CDR2 FYNNEI. The CDR3 nucleotides are TGTGCCAGCAGTCCCCTGGGACAGCTCAATCAGCCCCAGCATTTT. It codes for CASSPLGQLNQPQHF.

The chain uses TRBV30 and TRBJ1-5, with a tentative D call TRBD1 (6 bases). The CDR3 length is 13 residues. Between the trimmed V and J ends, which lost 7 bases and 7 bases, there was a span of 17 bases. Germline V gene data show CDR1 as GTSNPN and CDR2 as SVGIG (reference sequence). CDR3 protein: CAYSIQGLQPQHF. In nucleotides, the CDR3 is TGTGCCTACTCTATACAGGGTCTCCAGCCCCAGCATTTT.

CDR3 sequence: CASTLHRTGRNGYTF. CDR3 sequence (DNA): TGTGCCAGCACCCTCCATAGGACAGGGAGAAATGGCTACACCTTC. The V gene is TRBV28, the J gene TRBJ1-2, with 8 bases fitting TRBD1. Trimming removed 7 bases from V and 6 bases from J; junction bases left unmatched: 13. The CDR3 length is 15 residues. Germline V CDR1 and CDR2: MDHEN, SYDVKM.

This clone was detected once. The chain joins TRBV7-3 to TRBJ2-1, with 7 positions matching TRBD2. The V and J ends lost 5 bases and 3 bases, in that order; junction bases with no gene match: 7. CDR1 and CDR2 from the germline V gene are SGHTA and FQGTGA. The CDR3 is made up of 15 amino acids. This CDR3 is CASSQSSGNYNEQFF. The CDR3 DNA follows: TGTGCCAGCAGCCAATCTAGCGGAAACTACAATGAGCAGTTCTTC. The complete variable domain, with remaining parts taken from reference TRBV7-3 and TRBJ2-1, reads GAGVSQTPSNKVTEKGKYVELRCDPISGHTALYWYRQSLGQGPEFLIYFQGTGAADDSGLPNDRFFAVRPEGSVSTLKIQRTERGDSAVYLCASSQSSGNYNEQFFGPGTRLTVL.

About this clone itself: One junction end disagrees with the germline gene, perhaps due to a read error. The CDR3 reads CASTLTGTGNEKLFF. The CDR3 coding sequence is TGCGCCAGCACCTTGACCGGGACAGGGAATGAAAAACTGTTTTTT. This chain links TRBV5-1 with TRBJ1-4; TRBD1 aligns across 9 bases. There are 15 residues in the CDR3. Germline-derived CDR1 and CDR2 are SGHRS and YFSETQ.

The chain employs TRBV5-1 and TRBJ2-5; possibly TRBD2 for D (5 bases). Germline CDR1 is SGHRS and CDR2 is YFSETQ. The CDR3 totals 16 residues. The V end lost 4 bases, the J end lost 7 bases, and 23 bases lay between the germline ends. CDR3: CASSPIGEIIEGTQYF. The CDR3 DNA is TGCGCCAGCAGCCCCATCGGCGAGATAATTGAGGGGACCCAGTACTTC.

This clone was recorded once. This chain joins TRBV27 and TRBJ1-1; 7 nucleotides agree with TRBD1. Trimming at V came to 2 bases and at J to 10 bases, leaving 4 bases not matched to a gene. There are 12 residues in the CDR3. Germline V gene data show CDR1 as MNHEY and CDR2 as SMNVEV (reference sequence). The CDR3 nucleotides read TGTGCCAGCAGTTTAGACAGGGTTCCAGCTTTCTTT. Translating gives CASSLDRVPAFF.

This chain joins TRBV4-2 and TRBJ2-1; TRBD2 matches at 10 bases. The trim removed 1 base at V and 3 bases at J, leaving 6 bases unmatched. The CDR3 consists of 17 residues. CDR1 LGHNA and CDR2 YNFKEQ come from the germline V gene. CDR3 coding DNA: TGTGCCAGCAGCCAAGCACCGACTAGCGGGTACTACAATGAGCAGTTCTTC. Encoded protein: CASSQAPTSGYYNEQFF.

This clone came up a few times. This chain connects TRBV7-6 to TRBJ2-7; D unclear. CDR1 is SGHVS and CDR2 is FNYEAQ in the germline V gene. This CDR3 is 13 amino acids long. Trimming removed 1 base at V and 3 bases at J, with 7 bases between. As DNA, the CDR3 is TGTGCCAGCAGCTTAGGCATCTACTACGAGCAGTACTTC. It encodes CASSLGIYYEQYF.

The rearrangement links TRBV7-9 to TRBJ1-1; the D gene is possibly TRBD1 (6 bases). The CDR3 totals 14 residues. Germline V gene sequence: CDR1 SEHNR, CDR2 FQNEAQ (reference sequence). Trimming removed 3 bases from V and 5 bases from J, with 13 bases in between. The CDR3 region has the DNA TGTGCCAGCAGCTTGGGGGCGCCGGGGACTGAAGCTTTCTTT. This translates into CASSLGAPGTEAFF.

The chain has TRBV11-3 and TRBJ2-7, with a tentative D call TRBD2 (6 bases). CDR3 length: 15 residues. Trimming cost V 5 bases and J 6 bases, with 20 bases left between them. From germline, CDR1 is SGHNT and CDR2 YENEEA. Here the CDR3 DNA reads TGTGCCAGCAGCCCGGGGGTGGGTAGTACAAGCGAGCAGTACTTC. This translates into CASSPGVGSTSEQYF.

This clone was found a few times. This sequence joins TRBV7-2 and TRBJ1-5; 7 bases align to TRBD1. J gave up 9 bases and V 1 base, and 9 bases lay outside the gene matches. CDR1 SGHTA and CDR2 FQGNSA come from the germline V gene. This CDR3 has 15 amino acids. CDR3 region: CASSLGQGPGWPQHF. Here the CDR3 DNA reads TGTGCCAGCAGCTTAGGACAGGGTCCCGGGTGGCCCCAGCATTTT. Variable domain in full (rest from reference TRBV7-2 and TRBJ1-5): GAGVSQSPSNKVTEKGKDVELRCDPISGHTALYWYRQSLGQGLEFLIYFQGNSAPDKSGLPSDRFSAERTGGSVSTLTIQRTQQEDSAVYLCASSLGQGPGWPQHFGDGTRLSIL.

V and J are TRBV6-6 and TRBJ2-2; D is undetermined. The CDR3 has 14 residues. The germline V gene has CDR1 MNHNY and CDR2 SVGAGI (reference sequence). With 2 bases removed from V and 2 bases from J, the gap between germline ends came to 6 bases. CDR3 bases: TGTGCCAGCAGTTACGGGCCTAACACCGGGGAGCTGTTTTTT. Protein: CASSYGPNTGELFF.

The chain uses TRBV5-1 and TRBJ2-7; 12 bases fit TRBD2. This CDR3 has 15 residues. Germline CDR1 SGHRS, CDR2 YFSETQ. Unmatched junction bases numbered 8, after V lost 3 bases and J lost 7 bases. The CDR3 sequence is CASSSSGGASREQYF. CDR3 nucleotide sequence: TGCGCCAGCAGCTCTAGCGGGGGGGCCTCCAGAGAGCAGTACTTC.

The J gene is TRBJ1-1, the V gene TRBV5-4; a weak D match, TRBD1 (6 bases). The CDR3 is made up of 14 amino acids. Deletions cut 2 bases from V and 1 base from J, with 9 bases between. Germline V gene data show CDR1 as SGHNT and CDR2 as YYREEE (reference sequence). CDR3: CASSFGTTNTEAFF. CDR3 in DNA: TGTGCCAGCAGCTTTGGGACAACGAACACTGAAGCTTTCTTT.

The V and J genes are TRBV19 and TRBJ1-1; D is unclear. V was trimmed by 4 bases and J by 0 bases, leaving 6 bases between them. The CDR3 sequence is 13 residues long. Germline V lookup: CDR1 LNHDA, CDR2 SQIVND (reference sequence). CDR3 sequence: CASSTGLNTEAFF. DNA of the CDR3: TGTGCCAGTAGTACGGGCTTGAACACTGAAGCTTTCTTT.

The chain carries TRBV6-5 and TRBJ2-1; D uncertain. The germline CDR1 and CDR2 sequences are MNHEY and SVGAGI. This CDR3 spans 16 amino acids. Trimming removed 4 bases at V and 0 bases at J, with 13 bases between. The CDR3 sequence is CASSWYPTSSYNEQFF. CDR3 nucleotides: TGTGCCAGCAGTTGGTATCCGACCAGCTCCTACAATGAGCAGTTCTTC.

This rearrangement joins TRBV11-3 to TRBJ2-7, with 8 bases fitting TRBD2. This CDR3 has 15 amino acids. Looked up from germline, CDR1 is SGHNT and CDR2 is YENEEA. Unmatched junction bases numbered 2, after V lost 1 base and J lost 0 bases. CDR3 nucleotides: TGTGCCAGCAGCTTAGGCGGGGGGAGCTCCTACGAGCAGTACTTC. Translating gives CASSLGGGSSYEQYF.

This chain links TRBV27 with TRBJ2-7; D is ambiguous. Germline CDR1 MNHEY, CDR2 SMNVEV (reference sequence). Trimming shortened V by 2 bases and J by 8 bases, and 16 bases separated the two germline ends. The CDR3 contains 14 residues. Here the CDR3 DNA reads TGTGCCAGCAGTTTACGGACGCGAATCCGCAAGCAGTACTTC. It translates to CASSLRTRIRKQYF.

The chain combines TRBV14 with TRBJ2-5; 10 bases are a match to TRBD2. V shed 0 bases, J shed 3 bases, and the junction held 13 bases outside the gene matches. The CDR3 loop spans 19 amino acids. In germline, CDR1 is SGHDN, CDR2 FVKESK. The CDR3 loop reads CASSQEYSWTSGKKETQYF. In DNA, the CDR3 is TGTGCCAGCAGCCAAGAATACAGCTGGACTAGCGGAAAAAAAGAGACCCAGTACTTC.

Only one count was recorded for this clone. This rearrangement joins TRBV15 to TRBJ1-3; D unresolved. CDR1 is LNHNV, CDR2 YYDKDF, per germline (reference sequence). The CDR3 has 14 amino acids. With 3 bases removed from V and 0 bases from J, the gap between germline ends came to 6 bases. CDR3 sequence reads: CATSRTISGNTIYF. In DNA, the CDR3 is TGTGCCACCAGCAGGACTATCTCTGGAAACACCATATATTTT.

There are a few counts of this clone. V usage is TRBV28 and J usage is TRBJ2-5, with 9 bases fitting TRBD2. This CDR3 is built from 15 residues. Germline V lookup: CDR1 MDHEN, CDR2 SYDVKM. Trimming took 8 bases from V and 4 from J; bases not matched to a gene: 11. CDR3 nucleotides: TGTGCCAGCGGCGTAGCGGGGGTAAGAACAGAGACCCAGTACTTC. Its protein is CASGVAGVRTETQYF.

This rearrangement joins TRBV25-1 to TRBJ2-5; D remains ambiguous. Trimming removed 9 bases at V and 4 bases at J, with 9 bases between. This CDR3 has 11 residues. Germline CDR1 MGHDK, CDR2 SYGVNS. The CDR3 bases are TGTGCCAGTACCGGGCTAGAGACCCAGTACTTC. Protein sequence: CASTGLETQYF. Combining the CDR3 with reference TRBV25-1 and TRBJ2-5 gives the whole variable domain EADIYQTPRYLVIGTGKKITLECSQTMGHDKMYWYQQDPGMELHLIHYSYGVNSTEKGDLSSESTVSRIRTEHFPLTLESARPSHTSQYLCASTGLETQYFGPGTRLLVL.

V is TRBV29-1 and J is TRBJ2-3; 15 bases align to TRBD2. The CDR3 consists of 16 residues. The germline CDR1 and CDR2 sequences are SQVTM and ANQGSEA. J lost 3 bases, V lost 6 bases, and 7 bases had no gene match. As DNA, the CDR3 is TGCAGCGTCGCAGGACTAGCGGGAGGGCCTACAGATACGCAGTATTTT. Amino acids: CSVAGLAGGPTDTQYF.

This clone was found a few times. J is TRBJ2-7 and V is TRBV6-6; maybe TRBD1 (6 bases). The CDR3 extends over 14 amino acids. V lost 9 bases and J 6 bases, leaving 21 bases between the germline ends. Germline V CDR1 and CDR2: MNHNY, SVGAGI (reference sequence). The CDR3, as DNA: TGTGCCAGTAACAGGGACGAAGGGGTGGGCGAGCAGTACTTC. This sequence encodes CASNRDEGVGEQYF.

The J gene is TRBJ2-7, the V gene TRBV27, with D maybe TRBD1 (6 bases). V was pared by 6 bases and J by 3 bases, with 12 bases between. CDR1 and CDR2 from the germline V gene are MNHEY and SMNVEV (reference sequence). The CDR3 spans 13 residues. CDR3 DNA: TGTGCCAGCAGCCGGACGGACAGCTACGAGCAGTACTTC. Its translation is CASSRTDSYEQYF.

This chain uses TRBV28 with TRBJ2-1; unclear D gene. Germline V gene data show CDR1 as MDHEN and CDR2 as SYDVKM. V lost 2 bases and J lost 14, with 10 bases in between. The CDR3 loop spans 11 amino acids. The CDR3 here is CASSLRQAEFF. As DNA, the CDR3 is TGTGCCAGCAGTTTACGGCAGGCAGAGTTCTTC.

The CDR3 is CASSELRVGLADTGELFF. CDR3 nucleotide sequence: TGTGCCAGCAGTGAATTACGGGTCGGACTAGCTGACACCGGGGAGCTGTTTTTT. The V and J genes are TRBV25-1 and TRBJ2-2; 8 nucleotides match TRBD2. Germline values: CDR1 MGHDK, CDR2 SYGVNS. Trimming removed 1 base from V and 3 bases from J; junction bases left unmatched: 10. This CDR3 has 18 residues.

The CDR3 coding sequence is TGCGCCAGCAGCTTGGCGGGACAGCCCTCTAACTATGGCTACACCTTC. As protein: CASSLAGQPSNYGYTF. V usage is TRBV5-1 and J usage is TRBJ1-2, with 7 bases that match TRBD1. Germline CDR1 and CDR2: SGHRS and YFSETQ. The trim removed 0 bases at V and 0 bases at J, leaving 5 bases unmatched. The CDR3 contains 16 residues.

V usage is TRBV9 and J usage is TRBJ2-3; D is unclear. Germline CDR1 reads SGDLS; CDR2 reads YYNGEE. V lost 7 bases, J lost 0 bases, and 18 bases lay in between. The CDR3 is 16 amino acids. In DNA form, the CDR3 reads TGTGCCAGCGTTAAGGGTGGCGGCCAAAGCACAGATACGCAGTATTTT. Translation: CASVKGGGQSTDTQYF.